The present entry profiles one T cell receptor beta chain with its context. This sample is part of a study of blood T cell repertoires in COVID-19. Background on the study: Samples of COVID-19 (acute and convalescent) were obtained from the United States, Italy and Spain.

Germline CDR1 and CDR2: LGHDT and YNNKEL (reference sequence). V was clipped by 4 bases and J by 0 bases, with 12 bases between them. The length of the CDR3 is 15 residues. How the authors handled the data: It was from reference gene primer amplification that nucleated cell counts were estimated. Assay used: immunoSEQ multiplex PCR; TCRdb lists only in-frame clones, some missing. The V and J calls and clone size come from that table; D and trimming were worked out from the DNA. Counted here are over 85,000 clones, 80% to 90% occurring once; the ten biggest clones make up approximately 20%. V and J are TRBV3-1 (or the pseudogene TRBV3-2) and TRBJ1-2; D unclear. The sequence derives from a human donor in a cohort sampled during active COVID-19. The material sequenced was peripheral blood. CDR3 bases: TGTGCCAGCAGCCCCGGGTACGGGTCTAACTATGGCTACACCTTC. This sequence encodes CASSPGYGSNYGYTF.